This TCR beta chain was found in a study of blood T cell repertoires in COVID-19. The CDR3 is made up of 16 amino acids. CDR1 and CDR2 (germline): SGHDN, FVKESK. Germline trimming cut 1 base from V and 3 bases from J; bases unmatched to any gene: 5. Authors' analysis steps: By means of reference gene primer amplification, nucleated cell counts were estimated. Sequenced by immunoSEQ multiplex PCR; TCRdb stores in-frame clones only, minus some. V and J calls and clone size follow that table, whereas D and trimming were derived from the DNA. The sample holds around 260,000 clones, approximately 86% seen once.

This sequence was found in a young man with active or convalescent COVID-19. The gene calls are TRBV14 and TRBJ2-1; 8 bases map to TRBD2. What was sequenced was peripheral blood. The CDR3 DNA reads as TGTGCCAGCAGCCAAGGTGGCGGGGGGCTCTACAATGAGCAGTTCTTC. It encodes CASSQGGGGLYNEQFF.